This T cell receptor beta chain emerged from a study of T cell responses to AZD1222 COVID-19 vaccine. Whole-study results and caveats: Clonal diversity may have been underestimated in mostly white British donors.

The data were produced by immunoSEQ multiplex PCR, yet TCRdb's version contains in-frame clones alone and is incomplete. The data show about 270,000 clones, 94% seen once. As concerns this clone: Antigen unknown.

Trimming shortened V by 0 bases and J by 8 bases, and 17 bases separated the two germline ends. The CDR3 runs 16 residues. In germline, CDR1 is SEHNR, CDR2 FQNEAQ (reference sequence). The chain carries TRBV7-9 and TRBJ1-3; D remains ambiguous. This TCR came from an adult who received the AZD1222 COVID-19 vaccine. This specimen was peripheral blood, taken 28 days after the second AZD1222 dose. The CDR3 region is CASSLAIAEALDTIYF. The CDR3 bases are TGTGCCAGCAGCTTAGCGATCGCTGAGGCGCTGGACACCATATATTTT.